The 14 T cell receptor beta chains given below trace back to one sample, sequenced in a study of spatial heterogeneity in lung cancer. TCRdb passed the 5' RACE reads through MiXCR, listing each CDR3 protein once. The sample consists of about 48,000 distinct CDR3 sequences, approximately 5.3% of them appearing once. The time point: sample taken at primary tumor resection. Whole RNA was taken from tumor, nontumor lung or frozen PBMC; it was then sequenced unsorted. The source material was PBMCs, sampled at surgery. These receptors all stem from a male donor with early-stage non-small cell lung cancer.

The sample holds many counts of this clonotype. The chain joins TRBV3-1 to TRBJ1-5; a weak D match, TRBD1 (5 bases). Trimming took off 5 bases at V and 7 bases at J, with 9 bases between the two ends. Germline-derived CDR1 and CDR2 are LGHDT and YNNKEL (reference sequence). This CDR3 is 12 amino acids long. The CDR3 spells CASSAQGQPQHF. CDR3 in DNA: TGTGCCAGCAGCGCTCAGGGACAGCCCCAGCATTTT.

This clonotype appeared many times. The chain joins TRBV2 to TRBJ2-1; the D is unclear. Looked up from germline, CDR1 is SNHLY and CDR2 is FYNNEI. V was clipped by 2 bases and J by 7 bases, with 12 bases between them. The CDR3 has 14 residues. This CDR3 reads CASSEYPIGNEQFF. CDR3 sequence (DNA): TGTGCCAGCAGTGAATACCCAATCGGGAATGAGCAGTTCTTC.

This clonotype was seen at least ten times. As DNA, the CDR3 is TGTGCCAGCAGCCCCGGGAGGACTTCCTCTGGAAACACCATATATTTT. This sequence encodes CASSPGRTSSGNTIYF. The chain combines TRBV7-9 with TRBJ1-3; D not certain. Germline V CDR1 and CDR2: SEHNR, FQNEAQ (reference sequence). Trimming removed 5 bases from V and 0 bases from J, with 14 bases in between. The CDR3 is 16 residues long. The full variable domain, in which reference TRBV7-9 and TRBJ1-3 provide the parts outside the CDR3, is DTGVSQNPRHKITKRGQNVTFRCDPISEHNRLYWYRQTLGQGPEFLTYFQNEAQLEKSRLLSDRFSAERPKGSFSTLEIQRTEQGDSAMYLCASSPGRTSSGNTIYFGEGSWLTVV.

The chain combines TRBV7-2 with TRBJ2-1; 8 bases map to TRBD2. From germline, CDR1 is SGHTA and CDR2 FQGNSA. The CDR3 is made up of 13 amino acids. The V segment lost 5 bases and the J segment 9 bases; nucleotides outside the gene matches: 6. This chain's CDR3 is CASSTGTSPEQFF. In nucleotides, the CDR3 is TGTGCCAGCAGCACTGGGACTAGTCCTGAGCAGTTCTTC.

This clonotype was seen repeatedly, ten times or more. The J gene is TRBJ2-3, the V gene TRBV2; D unresolved. The CDR3 spans 15 residues. Germline V gene data show CDR1 as SNHLY and CDR2 as FYNNEI. Between the trimmed V and J ends, which lost 4 bases and 2 bases, there was a span of 13 bases. The CDR3 DNA sequence: TGTGCCAGCAGTGGGACCGCTGTCTTCACAGATACGCAGTATTTT. Protein sequence: CASSGTAVFTDTQYF.

Many counts were recorded for this clonotype. This chain links TRBV9 with TRBJ1-5, with 9 nucleotides matching TRBD1. Germline lookup yields CDR1 SGDLS and CDR2 YYNGEE. The CDR3 runs to 17 residues. The V and J ends lost 0 bases and 6 bases, in that order; junction bases with no gene match: 10. CDR3 region: CASSVGKMGTGSQPQHF. CDR3 DNA sequence: TGTGCCAGCAGCGTAGGGAAAATGGGGACAGGGTCTCAGCCCCAGCATTTT.

The genes are TRBV4-3 and TRBJ2-7; maybe TRBD1 (5 bases). V lost 5 bases, J lost 0 bases, and 14 bases lay in between. Germline V gene sequence: CDR1 LGHNA, CDR2 YSLEER. The CDR3 is made up of 15 amino acids. The CDR3, as DNA: TGCGCCAGCAGCAAGATAGCAGGGTTCTCCTACGAGCAGTACTTC. Translation gives CASSKIAGFSYEQYF.

This clonotype was observed at least ten times. J is TRBJ2-1 and V is TRBV28, with 9 positions matching TRBD1. The CDR3 sequence is 16 residues long. The germline gives CDR1 MDHEN, CDR2 SYDVKM. Trimming cost V 2 bases and J 8 bases; bases outside gene matches: 10. The CDR3 protein is CASSLQYRGRADEQFF. In nucleotides, the CDR3 is TGTGCCAGCAGTTTACAATACAGGGGGCGGGCGGATGAGCAGTTCTTC.

This clonotype was seen at least ten times. This rearrangement joins TRBV3-1 to TRBJ2-6, with a tentative D call TRBD2 (5 bases). V was cut by 4 bases and J by 2 bases, with 9 bases left in between. CDR3 length: 15 residues. The germline gives CDR1 LGHDT, CDR2 YNNKEL (reference sequence). This chain's CDR3 is CASSPRGTGANVLTF. The DNA of the CDR3 is TGTGCCAGCAGCCCCCGGGGAACTGGGGCCAACGTCCTGACTTTC.

This clonotype was observed many times. This chain joins TRBV19 and TRBJ1-2, with 8 positions matching TRBD1. Trimming cost V 7 bases and J 5 bases; bases outside gene matches: 6. The CDR3 consists of 13 residues. CDR1 and CDR2 from the germline V gene are LNHDA and SQIVND (reference sequence). CDR3 sequence (DNA): TGTGCCAGTATCTCGGACAGGGTTTATGGCTACACCTTC. Translation: CASISDRVYGYTF.

This clonotype has at least ten counts. The chain joins TRBV11-2 to TRBJ2-5; possible D gene TRBD2, 6 bases. With 5 bases removed from V and 2 bases from J, the gap between germline ends came to 30 bases. This CDR3 has 20 amino acids. The V gene's germline CDR1 is SGHAT and CDR2 FQNNGV. The chain's CDR3 is CASSLVAGGVGGTLQETQYF. CDR3 nucleotide sequence: TGTGCCAGCAGCCTCGTGGCGGGCGGTGTCGGCGGGACTCTACAAGAGACCCAGTACTTC.

This clonotype was observed many times. The V call is TRBV20-1, the J call TRBJ1-2; D is unclear. The V gene's germline CDR1 is DFQATT and CDR2 SNEGSKA (reference sequence). CDR3 length: 14 residues. The ends were cut back, 0 bases at V and 4 bases at J, with 12 bases in the middle. The CDR3 DNA is TGCAGTGCTAGAGATTGGGGAAGGAGCTATGGCTACACCTTC. It specifies CSARDWGRSYGYTF.

This clonotype has a count of ten or more. This chain links TRBV7-6 with TRBJ2-2; perhaps TRBD1 as D (5 bases). V lost 5 bases to trimming and J lost 5 bases, with 9 bases between them. The CDR3 extends over 13 amino acids. The germline V gene encodes CDR1 SGHVS and CDR2 FNYEAQ. CDR3 region: CASSPQETGELFF. The CDR3 DNA is TGTGCCAGCAGCCCACAGGAAACCGGGGAGCTGTTTTTT.

This chain uses TRBV6-1 with TRBJ2-3; TRBD1 matches 12 bases. The V segment lost 8 bases and the J segment 4 bases; nucleotides outside the gene matches: 7. Germline V gene data show CDR1 as MNHNS and CDR2 as SASEGT. The CDR3 covers 15 residues. The CDR3, as DNA: TGTGCCAGCTTACGGGACAGGGGGCGTGCAGATACGCAGTATTTT. Protein: CASLRDRGRADTQYF.